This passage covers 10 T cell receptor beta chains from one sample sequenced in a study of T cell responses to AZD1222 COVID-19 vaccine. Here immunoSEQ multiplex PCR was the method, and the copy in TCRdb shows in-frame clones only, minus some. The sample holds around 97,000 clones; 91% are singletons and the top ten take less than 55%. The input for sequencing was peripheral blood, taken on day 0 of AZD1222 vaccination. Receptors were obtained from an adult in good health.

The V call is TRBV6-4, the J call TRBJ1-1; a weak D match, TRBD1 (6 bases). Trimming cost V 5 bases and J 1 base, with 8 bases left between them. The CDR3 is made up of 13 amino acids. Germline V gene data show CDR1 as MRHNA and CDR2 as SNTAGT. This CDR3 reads CASSKQGNTEAFF. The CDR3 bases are TGTGCCAGCAGTAAACAGGGGAACACTGAAGCTTTCTTT.

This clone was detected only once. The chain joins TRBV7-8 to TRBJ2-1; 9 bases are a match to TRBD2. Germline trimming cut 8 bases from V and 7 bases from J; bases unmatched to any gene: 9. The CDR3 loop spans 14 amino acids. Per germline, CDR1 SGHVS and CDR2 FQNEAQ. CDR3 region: CASDTRREGNEQFF. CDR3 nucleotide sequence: TGTGCCAGCGATACACGGCGGGAGGGGAATGAGCAGTTCTTC.

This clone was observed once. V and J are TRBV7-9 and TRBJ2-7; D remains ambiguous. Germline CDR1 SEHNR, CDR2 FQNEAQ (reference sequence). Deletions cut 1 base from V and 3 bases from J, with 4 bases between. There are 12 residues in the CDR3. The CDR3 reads CASSLVLYEQYF. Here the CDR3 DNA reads TGTGCCAGCAGCTTAGTGCTCTACGAGCAGTACTTC.

CDR3 loop: CASGREQGWGEAFF. CDR3 coding DNA: TGTGCCTCTGGGAGAGAACAGGGCTGGGGTGAAGCTTTCTTT. The chain couples TRBV5-4 to TRBJ1-1; tentative D call: TRBD1 (6 bases). The CDR3 is 14 residues long. Trimming removed 10 bases at V and 7 bases at J, with 23 bases between. CDR1 is SGHNT, CDR2 YYREEE, per germline (reference sequence).

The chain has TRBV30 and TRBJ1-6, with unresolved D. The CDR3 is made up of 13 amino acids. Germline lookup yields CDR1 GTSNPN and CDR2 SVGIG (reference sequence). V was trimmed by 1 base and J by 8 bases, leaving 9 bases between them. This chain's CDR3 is CAWSASQDSPLHF. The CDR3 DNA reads TGTGCCTGGAGTGCCTCACAAGATTCACCCCTCCACTTT.

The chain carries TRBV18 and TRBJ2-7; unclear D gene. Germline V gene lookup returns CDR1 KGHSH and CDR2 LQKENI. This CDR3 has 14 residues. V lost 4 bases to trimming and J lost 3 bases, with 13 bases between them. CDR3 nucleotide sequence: TGTGCCAGCTCACAGGGCGATGAGTTCTACGAGCAGTACTTC. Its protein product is CASSQGDEFYEQYF.

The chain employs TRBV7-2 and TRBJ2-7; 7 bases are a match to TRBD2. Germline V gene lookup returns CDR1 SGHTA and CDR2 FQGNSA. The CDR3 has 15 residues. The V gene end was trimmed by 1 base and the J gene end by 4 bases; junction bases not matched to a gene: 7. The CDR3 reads CASSLGWEGKYEQYF. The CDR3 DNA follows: TGTGCCAGCAGCTTAGGTTGGGAGGGCAAATACGAGCAGTACTTC.

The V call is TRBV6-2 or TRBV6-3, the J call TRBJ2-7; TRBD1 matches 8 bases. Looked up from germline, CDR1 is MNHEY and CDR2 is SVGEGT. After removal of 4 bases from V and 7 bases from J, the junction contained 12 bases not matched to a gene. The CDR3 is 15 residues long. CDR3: CASSLSFGRGLEQYF. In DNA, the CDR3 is TGTGCCAGCAGTTTGAGTTTTGGCAGGGGGCTTGAGCAGTACTTC.

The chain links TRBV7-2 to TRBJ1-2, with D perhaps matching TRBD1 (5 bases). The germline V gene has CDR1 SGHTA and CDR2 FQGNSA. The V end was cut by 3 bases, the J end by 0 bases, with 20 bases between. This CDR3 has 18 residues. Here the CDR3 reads CASSFSGGGLTANYGYTF. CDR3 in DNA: TGTGCCAGCAGCTTCTCTGGGGGTGGCTTAACAGCTAACTATGGCTACACCTTC.

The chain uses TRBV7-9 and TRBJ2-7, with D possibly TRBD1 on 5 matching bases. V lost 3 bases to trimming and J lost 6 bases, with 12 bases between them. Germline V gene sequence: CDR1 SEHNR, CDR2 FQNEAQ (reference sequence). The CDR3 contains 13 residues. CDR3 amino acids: CASSFQGYLEQYF. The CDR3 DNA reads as TGTGCCAGCAGCTTTCAGGGTTACCTCGAGCAGTACTTC.